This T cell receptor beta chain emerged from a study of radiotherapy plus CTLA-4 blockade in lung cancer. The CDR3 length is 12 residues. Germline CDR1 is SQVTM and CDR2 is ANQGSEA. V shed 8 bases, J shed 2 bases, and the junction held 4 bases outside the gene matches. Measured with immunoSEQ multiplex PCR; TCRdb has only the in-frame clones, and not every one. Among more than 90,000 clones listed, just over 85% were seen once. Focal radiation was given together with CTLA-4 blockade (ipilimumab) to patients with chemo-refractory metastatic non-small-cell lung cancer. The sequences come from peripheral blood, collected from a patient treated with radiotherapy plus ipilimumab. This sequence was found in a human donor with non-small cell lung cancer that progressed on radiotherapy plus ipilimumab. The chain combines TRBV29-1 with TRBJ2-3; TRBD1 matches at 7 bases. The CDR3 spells CSSGQNTDTQYF. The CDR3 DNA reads TGCAGCTCGGGACAGAACACAGATACGCAGTATTTT.